These 19 T cell receptor beta chains originate from one sample sequenced in a study of cytomegalovirus exposure and HLA in healthy donors. The data were produced by immunoSEQ multiplex PCR, yet TCRdb's version contains in-frame clones alone and is incomplete. The data show some 98,000 clones, with roughly 85% seen just once and roughly 4.3% held by the top ten. The sequenced sample consisted of PBMCs. These receptors all stem from a woman younger than 45 in good health and CMV-seronegative.

The DNA of the CDR3 is TGTGCCAGCAGTTACCCAGGGGAAAAACTGTTTTTT. Translation: CASSYPGEKLFF. This chain links TRBV7-2 with TRBJ1-4; a weak D match, TRBD1 (5 bases). V gave up 6 bases and J gave up 8 bases, with 10 bases separating them. The CDR3 runs to 12 residues. Germline values: CDR1 SGHTA, CDR2 FQGNSA.

CDR3 in amino acids: CASGVSTDTQYF. The CDR3 nucleotides read TGTGCCTCGGGGGTTAGCACAGATACGCAGTATTTT. The V and J genes are TRBV6-6 and TRBJ2-3; D is perhaps TRBD2 (6 bases). The CDR3 sequence is 12 residues long. The germline CDR1 and CDR2 sequences are MNHNY and SVGAGI (reference sequence). V lost 11 bases to trimming and J lost 0 bases, with 9 bases between them.

CDR3 coding DNA: TGTGCCAGCAGTATGAGGGACTCCTCCTACGAGCAGTACTTC. Translation gives CASSMRDSSYEQYF. J is TRBJ2-7 and V is TRBV6-6, with a possible D match to TRBD2 (6 bases). Germline V CDR1 and CDR2: MNHNY, SVGAGI (reference sequence). V dropped 5 bases and J dropped 0 bases, with 11 bases sitting between them. The CDR3 consists of 14 residues.

The chain employs TRBV10-1 and TRBJ1-1; D gene ambiguous. The CDR3 length is 14 residues. V lost 3 bases to trimming and J lost 1 base, with 9 bases between them. From germline, CDR1 is WNHNN and CDR2 SYGVQD (reference sequence). The CDR3 bases are TGCGCCAGCAGTGACCCAGGCCAGAACACTGAAGCTTTCTTT. Protein: CASSDPGQNTEAFF.

The V and J genes are TRBV2 and TRBJ2-3, with 13 bases identical to TRBD2. V was pared by 3 bases and J by 0 bases, with 3 bases of the junction left unmatched. From germline, CDR1 is SNHLY and CDR2 FYNNEI. The CDR3 runs 17 residues. This chain's CDR3 is CASSDGLAGVSTDTQYF. The CDR3 region has the DNA TGTGCCAGCAGTGACGGACTAGCGGGGGTTAGCACAGATACGCAGTATTTT.

The chain's CDR3 is CASSLGLNNEQFF. The CDR3 DNA reads TGTGCCAGCAGTCTAGGACTTAACAATGAGCAGTTCTTC. The J gene is TRBJ2-1, the V gene TRBV6-1, with D maybe TRBD2 (5 bases). CDR1 and CDR2 (germline): MNHNS, SASEGT. CDR3 length equals 13 residues. V was trimmed by 5 bases and J by 5 bases, leaving 10 bases between them.

The sample holds one count of this clone. The V and J genes are TRBV5-1 and TRBJ1-1; 8 bases are shared with TRBD1. CDR3 size: 17 residues. The junction had 22 bases not matched to a gene; V was cut back by 4 bases and J by 11 bases. Germline V gene sequence: CDR1 SGHRS, CDR2 YFSETQ. The CDR3 sequence is CASSTKTGDPGPSGAFF. The DNA for the CDR3 is TGCGCCAGCAGCACAAAGACAGGGGACCCAGGGCCTTCCGGGGCTTTCTTT.

The rearrangement joins TRBV2 to TRBJ1-2; a possible D gene is TRBD1 (6 bases). The germline V gene has CDR1 SNHLY and CDR2 FYNNEI. The CDR3 runs 12 residues. V dropped 5 bases and J dropped 13 bases, with 17 bases sitting between them. CDR3 nucleotide sequence: TGTGCCAGCAGTTTACAGGGTGAGAAGCCCACCTTC. Protein product: CASSLQGEKPTF. Full variable domain (remainder filled in from reference TRBV2 and TRBJ1-2): EPEVTQTPSHQVTQMGQEVILRCVPISNHLYFYWYRQILGQKVEFLVSFYNNEISEKSEIFDDQFSVERPDGSNFTLKIRSTKLEDSAMYFCASSLQGEKPTFGSGTRLTVV.

This clone was counted once. The chain joins TRBV7-2 to TRBJ2-7; a weak D match, TRBD1 (6 bases). This CDR3 spans 17 amino acids. Germline values: CDR1 SGHTA, CDR2 FQGNSA. The V gene lost 5 bases and the J gene lost 5 bases, with 25 bases spanning the gap. CDR3 nucleotides: TGTGCCAGCAGCCCCCAGCCACACTCTACAGGGCTCCACGAGCAGTACTTC. It codes for CASSPQPHSTGLHEQYF.

The V and J genes are TRBV19 and TRBJ1-4; D unresolved. The CDR3 is 14 residues long. Trimming removed 6 bases at V and 1 base at J, with 9 bases between. The V gene's germline CDR1 is LNHDA and CDR2 SQIVND (reference sequence). In DNA form, the CDR3 reads TGTGCCAGTAGCATTAGAGGAACTAATGAAAAACTGTTTTTT. Translation gives CASSIRGTNEKLFF.

The CDR3 DNA reads TGTGCCAGCAGCTCTCCCGGGACAGGCGGCTATGGCTACACCTTC. Its protein is CASSSPGTGGYGYTF. The chain is built from TRBV7-2 and TRBJ1-2, with 8 bases identical to TRBD1. Trimming took 4 bases from V and 4 from J; bases not matched to a gene: 8. CDR1 and CDR2 (germline): SGHTA, FQGNSA. The CDR3 runs 15 residues.

The chain carries TRBV7-2 and TRBJ2-5; no clear D. The germline CDR1 and CDR2 sequences are SGHTA and FQGNSA. V lost 5 bases and J 10 bases, leaving 14 bases between the germline ends. This CDR3 has 12 residues. CDR3 DNA: TGTGCCAGCAGCGCACAACAGTTCTTCCAGTACTTC. Translated, it gives CASSAQQFFQYF.

About this clone itself: A read error may produce the germline difference seen at one junction end. The J gene is TRBJ2-1, the V gene TRBV7-9, with a tentative D call TRBD1 (8 bases). The CDR3 length is 13 residues. Germline V lookup: CDR1 SEHNR, CDR2 FQNEAQ (reference sequence). CDR3 loop: CASSPTTGEGTIF. The CDR3 region has the DNA TGTGCCAGCAGCCCTACGACAGGGGAGGGAACGATCTTC.

This clone was seen a few times. The V call is TRBV6-1, the J call TRBJ2-7, with 7 bases matching TRBD2. J lost 5 bases, V lost 1 base, and 5 bases had no gene match. From germline, CDR1 is MNHNS and CDR2 SASEGT. The CDR3 is 14 amino acids. The CDR3 sequence is CASSEGGLVHEQYF. Written as DNA, the CDR3 is TGTGCCAGCAGTGAAGGCGGACTAGTCCACGAGCAGTACTTC.

Here the CDR3 DNA reads TGTGCCAGCAGCCTATCGACAGGGGGCTATTCACCCCTCCACTTT. Translating gives CASSLSTGGYSPLHF. The rearrangement uses TRBV28 and TRBJ1-6; 10 bases are a match to TRBD1. CDR3 length: 15 residues. Germline values: CDR1 MDHEN, CDR2 SYDVKM. With V trimmed by 6 bases and J by 8 bases, 7 bases remained unmatched.

The chain recombines TRBV5-1 with TRBJ2-5; D not certain. The CDR3 consists of 15 residues. Trimming removed 4 bases at V and 5 bases at J, with 18 bases between. The germline CDR1 and CDR2 sequences are SGHRS and YFSETQ. The CDR3 bases are TGCGCCAGCAGCCCCAAAAAGCAGGTCATGGAGACCCAGTACTTC. Protein: CASSPKKQVMETQYF.

The chain has TRBV7-9 and TRBJ1-1, with TRBD1 identical over 10 bases. CDR3 length: 18 amino acids. Trimming at V came to 4 bases and at J to 4 bases, leaving 15 bases not matched to a gene. CDR1 and CDR2 (germline): SEHNR, FQNEAQ (reference sequence). CDR3 sequence: CASSYDRGRLGLSTEAFF. CDR3 in DNA: TGTGCCAGCAGCTATGACAGGGGGCGTTTAGGTTTGAGCACTGAAGCTTTCTTT.

This clone showed up just once. The V and J genes are TRBV4-3 and TRBJ2-7; 10 bases fit TRBD1. CDR3 length: 15 residues. The germline V gene has CDR1 LGHNA and CDR2 YSLEER. Trimming removed 5 bases from V and 5 bases from J; junction bases left unmatched: 9. Here the CDR3 reads CASSDPGQGQDEQYF. CDR3 sequence (DNA): TGCGCCAGCAGCGACCCGGGACAGGGGCAAGACGAGCAGTACTTC.

The chain carries TRBV6-5 and TRBJ1-3; 7 bases align to TRBD1. The CDR3 length is 15 residues. The germline CDR1 and CDR2 sequences are MNHEY and SVGAGI. Trimming at V came to 4 bases and at J to 2 bases, leaving 5 bases not matched to a gene. Here the CDR3 DNA reads TGTGCCAGCAGTTCCGACAGGGTGACTGGAAACACCATATATTTT. This gives the protein CASSSDRVTGNTIYF.